These 8 T cell receptor beta chains were sequenced from one sample in a study of regulatory T cells in long-lasting Graves disease. According to the study, TCR beta libraries were built with iRepertoire HTBI primers and CDR3-region Arm-PCR. TCRdb analysed the multiplex PCR reads with MiXCR anew, one entry per CDR3 protein. The table lists under 450,000 distinct CDR3 sequences, more than 20% of them singletons, with approximately 30% in the top ten. As for time point: persistent/refractory GD, antithyroid drugs over 5 years with positive TRAb. TCR sequences were obtained from RNA taken from PBMCs. The specimen was peripheral blood mononuclear cells (PBMCs), collected when the disease was refractory, from a patient treated with antithyroid drugs. These TCRs come from a woman aged 40-49 years with Graves disease.

The chain links TRBV9 to TRBJ2-7; D not resolved. In germline, CDR1 is SGDLS, CDR2 YYNGEE. The CDR3 has 15 amino acids. The V gene lost 0 bases and the J gene lost 2 bases, with 12 bases spanning the gap. CDR3 in amino acids: CASSVADTATYEQYF. CDR3 in DNA: TGTGCCAGCAGCGTAGCTGACACAGCCACCTACGAGCAGTACTTC.

This chain joins TRBV19 and TRBJ1-5; tentatively, D is TRBD1 (6 bases). There are 14 residues in the CDR3. V gave up 2 bases and J gave up 4 bases, with 9 bases separating them. Germline CDR1 LNHDA, CDR2 SQIVND (reference sequence). In nucleotides, the CDR3 is TGTGCCAGTAGTATATCGCAGGGGAATCAGCCCCAGCATTTT. This encodes CASSISQGNQPQHF.

Many counts were recorded for this clonotype. J is TRBJ2-7 and V is TRBV10-3, with TRBD1 matching over 8 bases. The V gene end was trimmed by 4 bases and the J gene end by 7 bases; junction bases not matched to a gene: 15. CDR1 and CDR2 (germline): ENHRY, SYGVKD. This CDR3 contains 16 residues. The CDR3 here is CAISVGRQGANNEQYF. The CDR3 DNA sequence: TGTGCCATCAGTGTAGGAAGGCAGGGGGCGAATAATGAGCAGTACTTC.

This clonotype showed up many times. The chain carries TRBV5-1 and TRBJ2-7, with D hard to call. Looked up from germline, CDR1 is SGHRS and CDR2 is YFSETQ. CDR3 length: 16 amino acids. V lost 4 bases and J 0 bases, leaving 17 bases between the germline ends. The CDR3 region is CASSQQPGPDSYEQYF. CDR3 in DNA: TGCGCCAGCAGCCAGCAACCGGGCCCTGACTCCTACGAGCAGTACTTC.

The table lists this clonotype with many counts. This chain uses TRBV11-2 with TRBJ2-7; possible D gene TRBD2, 5 bases. The ends were cut back, 6 bases at V and 3 bases at J, with 15 bases in the middle. The length of the CDR3 is 14 residues. Germline V gene lookup returns CDR1 SGHAT and CDR2 FQNNGV. CDR3: CASRQAGQRYEQYF. The CDR3 DNA reads as TGTGCCAGCAGGCAGGCGGGTCAGCGCTACGAGCAGTACTTC. Full variable domain (rest looked up from reference TRBV11-2 and TRBJ2-7): EAGVAQSPRYKIIEKRQSVAFWCNPISGHATLYWYQQILGQGPKLLIQFQNNGVVDDSQLPKDRFSAERLKGVDSTLKIQPAKLEDSAVYLCASRQAGQRYEQYFGPGTRLTVT.

This clonotype was recorded a few times. The genes are TRBV29-1 and TRBJ1-1; tentatively, D is TRBD1 (5 bases). CDR1 and CDR2 (germline): SQVTM, ANQGSEA. V dropped 4 bases and J dropped 3 bases, with 12 bases sitting between them. CDR3 length: 13 amino acids. CDR3 region: CSVGGVGDTEAFF. As DNA, the CDR3 is TGCAGCGTTGGGGGGGTAGGGGACACTGAAGCTTTCTTT.

This clonotype was seen only a few times. It may be a read error: a sequence one base away is much more abundant. The chain links TRBV28 to TRBJ2-7, with TRBD2 matching over 11 bases. CDR1 and CDR2 (germline): MDHEN, SYDVKM. The CDR3 runs to 17 residues. This CDR3 reads CASGLPSGRSSSYEQYF. The CDR3 DNA is TGTGCCAGCGGTTTACCTAGCGGGAGGTCGAGCTCCTACGAGCAGTACTTC. Full variable domain (rest looked up from reference TRBV28 and TRBJ2-7): DVKVTQSSRYLVKRTGEKVFLECVQDMDHENMFWYRQDPGLGLRLIYFSYDVKMKEKGDIPEGYSVSREKKERFSLILESASTNQTSMYLCASGLPSGRSSSYEQYFGPGTRLTVT.

This clonotype was picked up many times. V and J are TRBV28 and TRBJ2-7; D might be TRBD2 (6 bases). The CDR3 runs to 13 residues. The germline V gene encodes CDR1 MDHEN and CDR2 SYDVKM. Between the trimmed V and J ends, which lost 2 bases and 3 bases, there was a span of 8 bases. The CDR3 is CASSLPGLYEQYF. For the CDR3, the DNA is TGTGCCAGCAGTTTACCGGGACTCTACGAGCAGTACTTC. The full variable domain, completed using reference TRBV28 and TRBJ2-7, is DVKVTQSSRYLVKRTGEKVFLECVQDMDHENMFWYRQDPGLGLRLIYFSYDVKMKEKGDIPEGYSVSREKKERFSLILESASTNQTSMYLCASSLPGLYEQYFGPGTRLTVT.